This T cell receptor beta chain emerged from a study of human thymus T cells. General study findings and limits: Gene usage (both V and J) appeared biased in thymic and blood repertoires.

Method: immunoSEQ multiplex PCR; TCRdb's copy keeps in-frame clones and lacks some. The table has approximately 40,000 clones, over 85% seen once. CDR3 length: 14 amino acids. V gave up 4 bases and J gave up 4 bases; unmatched junction bases: 7. CDR1 is SGHAT, CDR2 FQDESV, per germline (reference sequence). Donors were healthy Finnish infants having corrective surgery for congenital heart defects. During surgery, about 0.45-1 mL peripheral blood was drawn from four of eight donors. All available leukocytes, rather than a set cell count, yielded the blood DNA. A word on this clone: Its antigen is undetermined.

The sample taken for sequencing was blood. This TCR derives from a boy under two years old with a congenital heart defect but otherwise immunologically healthy. The chain joins TRBV11-1 to TRBJ2-7, with 7 nucleotides matching TRBD1. The CDR3 bases are TGTGCCAGCAGCTCATCGGACAGGAAGTACGAGCAGTACTTC. It specifies CASSSSDRKYEQYF.